This TCR beta chain was documented in a study of blood T cells in healthy people across ages. Using a J-beta primer mix together with a sample-barcoded 5' primer, a second PCR was run for roughly 6 to 12 cycles. One entry per CDR3 protein results from TCRdb running MiXCR on the 5' RACE reads. The data hold roughly 700,000 distinct CDR3 sequences, with around 48% observed a single time. This clonotype came up a few times. The CDR3 loop spans 15 amino acids. Germline V gene lookup returns CDR1 SQVTM and CDR2 ANQGSEA. V was clipped by 6 bases and J by 0 bases, with 18 bases between them. The TCR sequence derives from a woman in her sixties or seventies in good health. The rearrangement joins TRBV29-1 to TRBJ2-7; a weak D match, TRBD1 (5 bases). Sequencing was performed on blood. For the CDR3, the DNA is TGCAGCGTGCGGAGAGGCAGGGATTTCTCCTACGAGCAGTACTTC. As protein: CSVRRGRDFSYEQYF.